The T cell receptor (beta chain) under discussion was sequenced for a study of blood T cell repertoires in COVID-19. On the study more broadly: Samples of COVID-19 (acute and convalescent) were obtained from the United States, Italy and Spain.

Trimming removed 0 bases at V and 16 bases at J, with 16 bases between. The CDR3 is 13 residues long. The germline V gene encodes CDR1 MNHEY and CDR2 SVGEGT. In the original processing: Estimates of nucleated cell counts were drawn from the amplification of reference gene primers. The protocol was immunoSEQ multiplex PCR, while the TCRdb copy is restricted to in-frame clones and leaves out a portion. The D gene and trimming were derived from the DNA, and the V and J assignments and clone size from that table. This sample has approximately 150,000 clones; roughly 87% occur once, and the top ten carry roughly 4%. Exposed participants came across a COVID-19 case within 2 weeks before study entry.

Sequenced: PBMCs or T cells enriched from blood (not recorded which). J is TRBJ1-5 and V is TRBV6-2 or TRBV6-3; D may be TRBD1 (5 bases). The source of this sequence is a woman aged 40 to 50 who had been exposed to COVID-19. The CDR3 sequence: CASSYSTAQDQHF. The CDR3 nucleotides are TGTGCCAGCAGTTACTCGACGGCACAGGATCAACATTTT.